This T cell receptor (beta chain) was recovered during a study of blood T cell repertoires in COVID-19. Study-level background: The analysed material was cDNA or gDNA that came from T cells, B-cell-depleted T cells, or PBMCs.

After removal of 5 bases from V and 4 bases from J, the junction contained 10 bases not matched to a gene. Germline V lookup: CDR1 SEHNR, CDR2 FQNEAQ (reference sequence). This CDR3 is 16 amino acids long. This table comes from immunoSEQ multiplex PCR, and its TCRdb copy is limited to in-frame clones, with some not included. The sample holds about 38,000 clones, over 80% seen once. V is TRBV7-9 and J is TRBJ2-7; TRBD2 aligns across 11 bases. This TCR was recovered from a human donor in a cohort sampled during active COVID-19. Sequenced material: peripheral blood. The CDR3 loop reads CASSDGVAGGPYEQYF. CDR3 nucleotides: TGTGCCAGCAGCGACGGGGTAGCGGGAGGGCCTTACGAGCAGTACTTC.